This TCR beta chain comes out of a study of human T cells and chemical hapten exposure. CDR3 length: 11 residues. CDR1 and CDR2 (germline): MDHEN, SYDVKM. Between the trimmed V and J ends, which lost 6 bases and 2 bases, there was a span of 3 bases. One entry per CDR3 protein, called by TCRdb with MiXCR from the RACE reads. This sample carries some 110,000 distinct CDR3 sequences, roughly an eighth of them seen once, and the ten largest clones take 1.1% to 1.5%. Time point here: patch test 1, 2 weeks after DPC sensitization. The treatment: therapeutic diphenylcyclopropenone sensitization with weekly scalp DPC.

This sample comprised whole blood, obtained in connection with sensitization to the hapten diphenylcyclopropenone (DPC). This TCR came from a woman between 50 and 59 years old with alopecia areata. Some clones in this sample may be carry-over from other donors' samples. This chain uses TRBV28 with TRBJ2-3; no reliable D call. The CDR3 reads CASRDTDTQYF. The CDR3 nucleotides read TGTGCCAGCAGGGACACAGATACGCAGTATTTT.